The following is a TCR beta chain sequence with its context. This entry belongs to a study of identical twins. TCRdb itself ran the 5' RACE reads through MiXCR, one entry per CDR3 protein. This repertoire shows 540,000 or so distinct CDR3 sequences, 20% to 25% found once; its top ten account for approximately 0.52%. These same data were also listed under a study on yellow fever vaccine responses in identical twins.

The origin of this receptor is a woman younger than 35 in good health. The sequenced material came from CD4+ T cells sorted from blood.

The CDR3 nucleotides read TGTGCCAGCAGTGAATCTCGGGACAGACACACAGATACGCAGTATTTT. This translates into CASSESRDRHTDTQYF. The rearrangement joins TRBV25-1 to TRBJ2-3; 7 bases map to TRBD1. In germline, CDR1 is MGHDK, CDR2 SYGVNS. The junction had 6 bases not matched to a gene; V was cut back by 1 base and J by 2 bases. The CDR3 totals 16 residues.